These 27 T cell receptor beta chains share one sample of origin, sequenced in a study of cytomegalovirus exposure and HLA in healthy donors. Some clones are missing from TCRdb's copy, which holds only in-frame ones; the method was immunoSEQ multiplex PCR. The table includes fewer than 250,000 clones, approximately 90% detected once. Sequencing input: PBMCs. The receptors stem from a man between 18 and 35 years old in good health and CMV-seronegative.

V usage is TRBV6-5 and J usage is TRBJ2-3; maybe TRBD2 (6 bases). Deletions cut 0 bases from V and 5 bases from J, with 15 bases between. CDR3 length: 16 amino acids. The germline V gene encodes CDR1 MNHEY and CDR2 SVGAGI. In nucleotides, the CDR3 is TGTGCCAGCAGTTACTCGAGTCCGGGAGAAAGAGATACGCAGTATTTT. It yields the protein CASSYSSPGERDTQYF.

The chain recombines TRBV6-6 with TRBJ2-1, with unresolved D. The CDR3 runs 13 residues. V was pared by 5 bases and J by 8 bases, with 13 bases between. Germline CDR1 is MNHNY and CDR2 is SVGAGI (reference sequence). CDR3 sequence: CASSPFDLDEQFF. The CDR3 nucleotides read TGTGCCAGCAGTCCCTTCGACCTAGATGAGCAGTTCTTC.

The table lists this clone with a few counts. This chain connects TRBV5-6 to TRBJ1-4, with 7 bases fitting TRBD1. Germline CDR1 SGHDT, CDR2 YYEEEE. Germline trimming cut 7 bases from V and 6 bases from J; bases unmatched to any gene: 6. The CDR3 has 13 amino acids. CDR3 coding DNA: TGTGCCAGCGGCCGGGACAGATATGAAAAACTGTTTTTT. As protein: CASGRDRYEKLFF.

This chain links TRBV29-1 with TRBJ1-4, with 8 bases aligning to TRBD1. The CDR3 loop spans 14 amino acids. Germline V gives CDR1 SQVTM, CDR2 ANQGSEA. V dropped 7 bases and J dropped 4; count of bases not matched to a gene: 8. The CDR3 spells CSAGQGALNEKLFF. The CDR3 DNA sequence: TGCAGCGCTGGTCAGGGGGCTCTTAATGAAAAACTGTTTTTT.

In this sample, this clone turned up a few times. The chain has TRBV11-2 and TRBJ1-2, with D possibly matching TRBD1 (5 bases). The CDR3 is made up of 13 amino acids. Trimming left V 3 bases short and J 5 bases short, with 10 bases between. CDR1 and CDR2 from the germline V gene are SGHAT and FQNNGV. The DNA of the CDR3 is TGTGCCAGCAGCTTCGACCGACAGTATGGCTACACCTTC. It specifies CASSFDRQYGYTF. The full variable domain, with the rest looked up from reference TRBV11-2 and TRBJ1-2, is EAGVAQSPRYKIIEKRQSVAFWCNPISGHATLYWYQQILGQGPKLLIQFQNNGVVDDSQLPKDRFSAERLKGVDSTLKIQPAKLEDSAVYLCASSFDRQYGYTFGSGTRLTVV.

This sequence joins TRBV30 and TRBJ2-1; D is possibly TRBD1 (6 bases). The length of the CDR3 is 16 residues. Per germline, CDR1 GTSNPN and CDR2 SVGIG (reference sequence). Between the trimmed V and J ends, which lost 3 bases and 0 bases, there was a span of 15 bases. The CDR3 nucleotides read TGTGCCTGGAGGGTACAGGGACCGAGCTCCTACAATGAGCAGTTCTTC. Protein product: CAWRVQGPSSYNEQFF. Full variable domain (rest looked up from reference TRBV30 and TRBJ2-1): SQTIHQWPATLVQPVGSPLSLECTVEGTSNPNLYWYRQAAGRGLQLLFYSVGIGQISSEVPQNLSASRPQDRQFILSSKKLLLSDSGFYLCAWRVQGPSSYNEQFFGPGTRLTVL.

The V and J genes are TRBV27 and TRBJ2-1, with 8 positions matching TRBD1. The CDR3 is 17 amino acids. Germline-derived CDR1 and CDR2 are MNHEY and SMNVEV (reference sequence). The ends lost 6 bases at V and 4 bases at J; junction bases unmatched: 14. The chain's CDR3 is CASSQSVRDRIYNEQFF. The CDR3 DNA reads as TGTGCCAGCAGCCAGTCGGTGAGGGACAGGATTTACAATGAGCAGTTCTTC.

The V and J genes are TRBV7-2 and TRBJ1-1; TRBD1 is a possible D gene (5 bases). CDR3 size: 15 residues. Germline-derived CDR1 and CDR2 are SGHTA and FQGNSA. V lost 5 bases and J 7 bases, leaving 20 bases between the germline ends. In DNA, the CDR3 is TGTGCCAGCAGCCCCGCCCAGGGAACGATAGGTGAAGCTTTCTTT. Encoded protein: CASSPAQGTIGEAFF.

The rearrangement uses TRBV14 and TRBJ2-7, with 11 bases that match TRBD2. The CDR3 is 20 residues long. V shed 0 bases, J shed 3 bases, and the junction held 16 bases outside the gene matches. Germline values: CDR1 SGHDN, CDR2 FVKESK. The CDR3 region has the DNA TGTGCCAGCAGCCAAGATATCTTGGTCCCTAGCGGGAGGAATGACTACGAGCAGTACTTC. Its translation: CASSQDILVPSGRNDYEQYF.

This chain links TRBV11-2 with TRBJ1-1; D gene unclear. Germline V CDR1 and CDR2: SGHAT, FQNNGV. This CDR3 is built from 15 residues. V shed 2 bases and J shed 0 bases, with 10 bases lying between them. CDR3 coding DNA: TGTGCCAGCAGCTTATTCAACAGTATGAACACTGAAGCTTTCTTT. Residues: CASSLFNSMNTEAFF.

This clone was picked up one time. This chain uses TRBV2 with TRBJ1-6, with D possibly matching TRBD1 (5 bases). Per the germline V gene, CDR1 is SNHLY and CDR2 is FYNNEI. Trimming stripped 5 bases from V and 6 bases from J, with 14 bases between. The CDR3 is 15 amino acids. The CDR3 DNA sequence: TGTGCCAGCAGTAACCAGGGTCGTGCTAATTCACCCCTCCACTTT. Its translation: CASSNQGRANSPLHF.

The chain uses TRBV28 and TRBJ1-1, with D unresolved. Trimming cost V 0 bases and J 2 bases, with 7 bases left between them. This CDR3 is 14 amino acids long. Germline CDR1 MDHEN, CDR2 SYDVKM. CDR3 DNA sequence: TGTGCCAGCAGTTTATGGACGGGAAACACTGAAGCTTTCTTT. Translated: CASSLWTGNTEAFF.

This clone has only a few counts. The CDR3 is CASSEGQGSYEQYF. In DNA, the CDR3 is TGTGCCAGCAGCGAGGGACAGGGATCCTACGAGCAGTACTTC. J is TRBJ2-7 and V is TRBV9; TRBD1 matches at 9 bases. The germline CDR1 and CDR2 sequences are SGDLS and YYNGEE. CDR3 length equals 14 residues. Trimming cost V 3 bases and J 1 base; bases outside gene matches: 2.

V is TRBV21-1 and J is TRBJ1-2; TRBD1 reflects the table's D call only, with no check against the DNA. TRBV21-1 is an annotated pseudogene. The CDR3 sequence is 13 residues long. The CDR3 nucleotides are TGTGCCAGCAGCCCTCTTCTAGGGGATGGCTACACCTTC. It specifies CASSPLLGDGYTF.

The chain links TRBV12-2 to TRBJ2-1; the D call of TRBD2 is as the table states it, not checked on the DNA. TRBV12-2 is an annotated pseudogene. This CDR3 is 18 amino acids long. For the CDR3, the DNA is TGTGCAGTAGGCCCGGACAGCCCGGGACTAGCGGGCTACAATGAGCAGTTCTTC. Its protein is CAVGPDSPGLAGYNEQFF.

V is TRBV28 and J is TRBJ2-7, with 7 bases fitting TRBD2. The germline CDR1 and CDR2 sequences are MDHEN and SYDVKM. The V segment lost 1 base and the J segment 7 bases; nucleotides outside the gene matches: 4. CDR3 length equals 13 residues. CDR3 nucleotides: TGTGCCAGCAGTTTATCGGGCGGGGGAGAGCAGTACTTC. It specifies CASSLSGGGEQYF. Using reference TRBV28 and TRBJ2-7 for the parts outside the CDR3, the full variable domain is DVKVTQSSRYLVKRTGEKVFLECVQDMDHENMFWYRQDPGLGLRLIYFSYDVKMKEKGDIPEGYSVSREKKERFSLILESASTNQTSMYLCASSLSGGGEQYFGPGTRLTVT.

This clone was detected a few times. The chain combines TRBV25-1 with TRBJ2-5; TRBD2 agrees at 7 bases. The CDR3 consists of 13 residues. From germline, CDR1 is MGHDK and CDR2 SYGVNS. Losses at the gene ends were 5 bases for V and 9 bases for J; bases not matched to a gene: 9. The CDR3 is CASSRYQGGAQYF. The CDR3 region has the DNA TGTGCCAGCAGTAGGTATCAGGGAGGGGCCCAGTACTTC.

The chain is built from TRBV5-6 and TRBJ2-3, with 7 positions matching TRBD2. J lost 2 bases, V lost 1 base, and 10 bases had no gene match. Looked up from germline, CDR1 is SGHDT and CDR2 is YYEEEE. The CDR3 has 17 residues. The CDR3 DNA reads TGTGCCAGCAGCTTGAACCTCCCGGGACTATTCACAGATACGCAGTATTTT. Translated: CASSLNLPGLFTDTQYF.

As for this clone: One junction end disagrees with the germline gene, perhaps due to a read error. The CDR3 spells CASSIAGGGDTQYF. As DNA, the CDR3 is TGTGCCAGTAGCATAGCGGGGGGCGGCGATACGCAGTATTTT. The chain combines TRBV19 with TRBJ2-3; 10 bases line up with TRBD2. The CDR3 spans 14 residues. Germline values: CDR1 LNHDA, CDR2 SQIVND (reference sequence).

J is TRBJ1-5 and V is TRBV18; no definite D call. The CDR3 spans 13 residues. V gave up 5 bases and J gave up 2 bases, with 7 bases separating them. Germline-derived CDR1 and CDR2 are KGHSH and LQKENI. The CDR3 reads CASSVQGNQPQHF. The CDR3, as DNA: TGTGCCAGCTCAGTTCAGGGCAATCAGCCCCAGCATTTT.

The CDR3 sequence: CASSARVEKLFF. CDR3 bases: TGTGCCAGTAGTGCCAGGGTGGAAAAACTGTTTTTT. The chain employs TRBV19 and TRBJ1-4; perhaps TRBD1 as D (5 bases). The CDR3 is 12 residues long. Per germline, CDR1 LNHDA and CDR2 SQIVND (reference sequence). V lost 5 bases and J 8 bases, leaving 9 bases between the germline ends.

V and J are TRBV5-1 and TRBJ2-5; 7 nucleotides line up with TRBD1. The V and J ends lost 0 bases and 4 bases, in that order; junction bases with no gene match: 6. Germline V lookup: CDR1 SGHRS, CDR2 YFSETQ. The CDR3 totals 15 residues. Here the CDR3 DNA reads TGCGCCAGCAGCTTGGACAGGGGTGCAAGAGAGACCCAGTACTTC. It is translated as CASSLDRGARETQYF.

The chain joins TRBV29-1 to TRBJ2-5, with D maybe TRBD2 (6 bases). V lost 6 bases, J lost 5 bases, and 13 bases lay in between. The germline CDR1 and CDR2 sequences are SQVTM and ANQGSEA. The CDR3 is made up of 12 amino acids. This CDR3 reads CSVEHGGETQYF. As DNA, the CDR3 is TGCAGCGTAGAACATGGGGGGGAGACCCAGTACTTC.

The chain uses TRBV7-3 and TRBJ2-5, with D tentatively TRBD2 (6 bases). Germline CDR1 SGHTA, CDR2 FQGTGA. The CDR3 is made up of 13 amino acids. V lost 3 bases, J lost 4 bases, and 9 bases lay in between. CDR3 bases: TGTGCCAGCAGCTTGAACGGGAGAGAGACCCAGTACTTC. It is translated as CASSLNGRETQYF.

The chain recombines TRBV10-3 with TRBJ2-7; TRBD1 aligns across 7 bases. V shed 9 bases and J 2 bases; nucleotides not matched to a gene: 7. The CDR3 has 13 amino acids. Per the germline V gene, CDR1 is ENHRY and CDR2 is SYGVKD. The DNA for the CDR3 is TGTGCCATTATGACAGGGTCAACCTACGAGCAGTACTTC. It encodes CAIMTGSTYEQYF.

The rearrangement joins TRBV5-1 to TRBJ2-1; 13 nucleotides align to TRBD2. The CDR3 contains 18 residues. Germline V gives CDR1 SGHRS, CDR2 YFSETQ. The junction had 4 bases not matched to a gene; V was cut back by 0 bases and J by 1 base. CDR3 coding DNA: TGCGCCAGCAGCTTGGCTCCGACTAGCGGGGGGTCCTACAATGAGCAGTTCTTC. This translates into CASSLAPTSGGSYNEQFF.

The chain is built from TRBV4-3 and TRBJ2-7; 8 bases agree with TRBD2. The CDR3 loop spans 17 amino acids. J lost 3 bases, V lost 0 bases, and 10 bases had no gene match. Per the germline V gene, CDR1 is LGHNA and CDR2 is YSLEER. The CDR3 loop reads CASSQDGSPSGFYEQYF. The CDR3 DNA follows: TGCGCCAGCAGCCAAGATGGTTCGCCTAGCGGGTTCTACGAGCAGTACTTC.